Given below is one T cell receptor beta chain in context. Its antigen remains unknown. This entry is derived from a study of T cell responses to AZD1222 COVID-19 vaccine. Study information: Combined were second doses at about 4 or about 12 weeks.

The assay was immunoSEQ multiplex PCR, and TCRdb's table has in-frame clones only and misses some. This table has 95,000 to 150,000 clones, about 85% appearing once. General study findings and limits: Only after the peak T cell response were repertoires sampled. Among AZD1222 vaccinees, only 5 to 7 were seropositive at baseline. Recipients of two AZD1222 doses showed rising Spike-specific TCR breadth and depth.

This CDR3 comprises 15 residues. The source was peripheral blood, collected on day 0 of AZD1222 vaccination. This clonotype was sampled from an adult in good health. V usage is TRBV21-1 and J usage is TRBJ2-7; no DNA check was done on the table's D call, TRBD2. TRBV21-1 is flagged as a pseudogene. For the CDR3, the DNA is TGTGCCAGCAGCAAAGTGTGGAGCCAAAAGCACGGGCAGTACTTC. The encoded protein is CASSKVWSQKHGQYF.